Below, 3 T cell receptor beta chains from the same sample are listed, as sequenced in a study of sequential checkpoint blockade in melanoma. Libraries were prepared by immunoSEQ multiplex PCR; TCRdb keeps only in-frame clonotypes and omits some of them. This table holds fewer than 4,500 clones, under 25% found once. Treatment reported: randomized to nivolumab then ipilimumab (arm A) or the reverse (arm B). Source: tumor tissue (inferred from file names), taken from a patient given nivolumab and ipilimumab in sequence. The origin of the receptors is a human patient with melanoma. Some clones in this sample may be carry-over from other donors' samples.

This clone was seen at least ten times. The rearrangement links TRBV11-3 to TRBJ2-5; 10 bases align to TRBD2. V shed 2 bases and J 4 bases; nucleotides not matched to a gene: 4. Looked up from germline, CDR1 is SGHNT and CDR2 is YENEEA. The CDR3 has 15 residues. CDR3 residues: CASSLFSGGPETQYF. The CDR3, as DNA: TGTGCCAGCAGCTTATTTAGCGGGGGGCCAGAGACCCAGTACTTC.

The CDR3 sequence: CASTLQGSGNTIYF. The CDR3 DNA reads as TGTGCCAGTACCCTTCAGGGATCCGGAAACACCATATATTTT. This chain connects TRBV19 to TRBJ1-3; perhaps TRBD1 as D (5 bases). Per germline, CDR1 LNHDA and CDR2 SQIVND (reference sequence). Trimming left V 7 bases short and J 4 bases short, with 14 bases between. The CDR3 is 14 amino acids.

CDR3 residues: CASSRDRLANYGYTF. In DNA form, the CDR3 reads TGTGCCAGCAGCCGTGACAGACTAGCTAACTATGGCTACACCTTC. The chain joins TRBV11-3 to TRBJ1-2; maybe TRBD1 (5 bases). CDR1 is SGHNT, CDR2 YENEEA, per germline. The germline V and J ends were trimmed by 5 bases and 0 bases, with 13 bases remaining between them. This CDR3 is built from 15 residues.